One and the same sample provided the 15 T cell receptor beta chains below, sequenced in a study of cytomegalovirus exposure and HLA in healthy donors. 13 Jbeta primers and 60 Vbeta primers were used for the PCR. Method: immunoSEQ multiplex PCR; TCRdb's copy keeps in-frame clones and lacks some. The sample gives some 200,000 clones, more than 75% of which show up once; roughly 0.4% is in the top ten. Sequences were obtained from PBMCs. The receptors derive from a male donor in good health and CMV-seropositive.

V gene TRBV5-1 combines with J gene TRBJ1-2, with D possibly being TRBD1 (5 bases). Trimming took 0 bases from V and 0 from J, leaving 12 bases between them. Germline V gene lookup returns CDR1 SGHRS and CDR2 YFSETQ. CDR3 size: 16 residues. This chain's CDR3 is CASSLGSWGANYGYTF. CDR3 in DNA: TGCGCCAGCAGCTTGGGGTCCTGGGGGGCTAACTATGGCTACACCTTC.

This chain uses TRBV18 with TRBJ2-6; TRBD1 agrees at 8 bases. The CDR3 runs 17 residues. V was clipped by 6 bases and J by 2 bases; unmatched bases: 9. CDR1 is KGHSH, CDR2 LQKENI, per germline. The CDR3 spells CASSLPGTGAGANVLTF. As DNA, the CDR3 is TGTGCCAGCTCCCTCCCCGGGACAGGAGCTGGGGCCAACGTCCTGACTTTC.

This clone has only one observation. This chain connects TRBV21-1 to TRBJ2-1; no DNA check was done on the table's D call, TRBD2. TRBV21-1 is a known pseudogene. This CDR3 comprises 16 residues. The CDR3 region has the DNA TGTGCCAGCAGCCTAGCGGGGGGGATGTTCTACAATGAGCAGTTCTTC. Translation gives CASSLAGGMFYNEQFF.

The CDR3 DNA reads as TGCGCCAGCAGCCTTCTAGCGGGAGGTTCCTACGAGCAGTACTTC. It codes for CASSLLAGGSYEQYF. The rearrangement joins TRBV4-1 to TRBJ2-7; 11 bases are a match to TRBD2. Per germline, CDR1 MGHRA and CDR2 YSYEKL. V lost 4 bases and J lost 1; bases outside the gene matches: 3. The CDR3 contains 15 residues.

The rearrangement joins TRBV7-6 to TRBJ1-1; 9 bases fit TRBD1. The V gene end was trimmed by 6 bases and the J gene end by 12 bases; junction bases not matched to a gene: 14. The CDR3 spans 14 residues. Per the germline V gene, CDR1 is SGHVS and CDR2 is FNYEAQ. The CDR3 loop is CASSPAPGQGLSFF. The CDR3, as DNA: TGTGCCAGCAGTCCTGCTCCGGGACAGGGCTTATCTTTCTTT.

This clone has only a few counts. The rearrangement links TRBV28 to TRBJ1-3, with a weak D call TRBD1 (6 bases). The CDR3 has 15 residues. V shed 8 bases and J shed 0 bases, with 14 bases lying between them. The germline V gene encodes CDR1 MDHEN and CDR2 SYDVKM. CDR3 bases: TGTGCCAGCGTTACAGGGATAAGCTCTGGAAACACCATATATTTT. This gives the protein CASVTGISSGNTIYF.

This chain connects TRBV28 to TRBJ2-7; TRBD2 aligns across 9 bases. The CDR3 is made up of 14 amino acids. CDR1 is MDHEN and CDR2 is SYDVKM in the germline V gene. V dropped 6 bases and J dropped 3; count of bases not matched to a gene: 6. CDR3 region: CASRLLRGGYEQYF. The DNA of the CDR3 is TGTGCCAGCAGACTCTTGCGGGGGGGCTACGAGCAGTACTTC.

The V and J genes are TRBV14 and TRBJ2-3, with TRBD2 matching 7 bases. CDR1 and CDR2 (germline): SGHDN, FVKESK. The CDR3 covers 18 residues. The J segment lost 4 bases and the V segment lost 3 bases, leaving 16 bases of the junction unmatched. Written as DNA, the CDR3 is TGTGCCAGCAGCCAGCTCCGAGGCGGGAGCCTGGGCGCAGATACGCAGTATTTT. Translating it yields CASSQLRGGSLGADTQYF.

The table lists this clone with a few counts. Being one base from a much bigger clone, this may be a read error. This chain links TRBV6-5 with TRBJ1-1, with D tentatively TRBD1 (6 bases). Trimming removed 6 bases from V and 1 base from J, with 9 bases in between. The CDR3 contains 13 residues. Germline V gene data show CDR1 as MNHEY and CDR2 as SVGAGI. CDR3 sequence (DNA): TGTGCCAGCAGCTTACAGGGGAACACTGAAGCTTTCTTT. This codes for CASSLQGNTEAFF.

The gene calls are TRBV5-1 and TRBJ1-2; D is possibly TRBD1 (5 bases). V shed 0 bases and J shed 0 bases, with 9 bases lying between them. This CDR3 spans 15 amino acids. The germline V gene encodes CDR1 SGHRS and CDR2 YFSETQ. CDR3: CASSLGSGPNYGYTF. The CDR3 bases are TGCGCCAGCAGCTTGGGGTCAGGGCCTAACTATGGCTACACCTTC.

The rearrangement links TRBV14 to TRBJ2-3; D possibly corresponds to TRBD1 (5 bases). Trimming removed 4 bases from V and 1 base from J, with 18 bases in between. This CDR3 is built from 17 residues. Germline V gene data show CDR1 as SGHDN and CDR2 as FVKESK. CDR3 loop: CASSPQGREGGTDTQYF. CDR3 DNA sequence: TGTGCCAGCAGCCCCCAGGGTAGAGAAGGGGGCACAGATACGCAGTATTTT.

The J gene is TRBJ1-3, the V gene TRBV15, with 7 bases lining up with TRBD1. The CDR3 totals 17 residues. With V trimmed by 0 bases and J by 3 bases, 8 bases remained unmatched. The V gene's germline CDR1 is LNHNV and CDR2 YYDKDF (reference sequence). The CDR3 protein is CATSRDLGQANGNTIYF. For the CDR3, the DNA is TGTGCCACCAGCAGAGATTTAGGACAGGCAAATGGAAACACCATATATTTT.

The chain uses TRBV9 and TRBJ1-2; possible D gene TRBD1, 6 bases. Trimming took off 2 bases at V and 4 bases at J, with 18 bases between the two ends. CDR1 and CDR2 (germline): SGDLS, YYNGEE. There are 16 residues in the CDR3. The CDR3 reads CASSVIPQGRSYGYTF. The CDR3 region has the DNA TGTGCCAGCAGCGTTATTCCTCAGGGGCGGAGCTATGGCTACACCTTC.

The chain joins TRBV5-1 to TRBJ2-1, with 9 bases that match TRBD2. After removal of 4 bases from V and 0 bases from J, the junction contained 2 bases not matched to a gene. CDR1 SGHRS and CDR2 YFSETQ come from the germline V gene. The CDR3 extends over 15 amino acids. Here the CDR3 reads CASSPSGISYNEQFF. The DNA of the CDR3 is TGCGCCAGCAGCCCTAGCGGGATCTCCTACAATGAGCAGTTCTTC.

This chain links TRBV15 with TRBJ1-1; D uncertain. Trimming removed 3 bases at V and 1 base at J, with 12 bases between. The germline V gene has CDR1 LNHNV and CDR2 YYDKDF (reference sequence). CDR3 length equals 15 residues. The DNA for the CDR3 is TGTGCCACCAGCAGCGAGCCCGGGTGGAACACTGAAGCTTTCTTT. Translated: CATSSEPGWNTEAFF.